The T cell receptor (beta chain) under discussion was sequenced for a study of T cell responses to AZD1222 COVID-19 vaccine. Unmatched junction bases numbered 5, after V lost 0 bases and J lost 3 bases. In germline, CDR1 is SGHRS, CDR2 YFSETQ. The CDR3 spans 15 residues. The protocol was immunoSEQ multiplex PCR, while the TCRdb copy is restricted to in-frame clones and leaves out a portion. The sample lists under 150,000 clones, roughly 88% seen once, with 1.6% in the top ten. Sequences were derived from peripheral blood, sampled 28 days after the second AZD1222 dose. This receptor was obtained from an adult who received the AZD1222 COVID-19 vaccine. The chain links TRBV5-1 to TRBJ2-7; TRBD1 matches at 8 bases. The CDR3 DNA follows: TGCGCCAGCAGCTTGGCCCCAGGGGGCCTCTACGAGCAGTACTTC. As protein: CASSLAPGGLYEQYF.